The clone carrying this T cell receptor (beta chain) has at least ten counts. V dropped 8 bases and J dropped 7 bases, with 17 bases sitting between them. This CDR3 is 13 amino acids long. Per germline, CDR1 SQVTM and CDR2 ANQGSEA. Using unique molecular identifiers, the investigators prepared the TCRbeta library. TCRdb ran MiXCR on the PCR reads and lists one entry per CDR3 protein. The profile shows some 550,000 distinct CDR3 sequences, around 23% of them singletons. These data originate in a study of T-cell reconstitution after alpha-beta-depleted transplantation in children. Here the sequenced sample was PBMCs, mostly from graft donor cells, taken 360 days after TCRalphabeta/CD19-depleted stem cell transplant. The clonotype was recovered from a boy younger than two who had a stem cell transplant for acute myeloid leukemia, so the T cells may come from the graft donor. This rearrangement joins TRBV29-1 to TRBJ2-2, with unresolved D. CDR3 in DNA: TGCAGCTCTAGGACGGACCTTTTCGGGGAGCTGTTTTTT. This encodes CSSRTDLFGELFF.